The rows below give T cell receptor beta chains drawn from one sample of a study of blood T cell repertoires in COVID-19. Generated by immunoSEQ multiplex PCR, the TCRdb table keeps only in-frame clones and is missing some. The sample yields about 260,000 clones, around 84% seen once. The sequenced material came from peripheral blood. These TCRs come from a woman aged 60-70 years with COVID-19, enrolled during active disease. The CDR3 runs from the conserved cysteine through the conserved F or W. A D gene is named only where the DNA matches it firmly. Clone size appears in some rows only: once, few, many, or a class for an expanded clone.

size,D,J,V,CDR3,DNA
.,TRBD1,TRBJ1-1,TRBV5-1,CASSSLDRPREAFF,TGCGCCAGCAGCTCGCTGGACAGGCCGAGGGAAGCTTTCTTT
.,.,TRBJ1-1,TRBV27,CASSLSSRTEAFF,TGTGCCAGCAGTTTATCATCGAGGACTGAAGCTTTCTTT
.,TRBD2,TRBJ2-3,TRBV7-9,CASSYTLLAGVSPAQYF,TGTGCCAGCAGTTACACCTTACTAGCGGGAGTTTCCCCGGCGCAGTATTTT
.,TRBD1,TRBJ2-3,TRBV27,CASSPQTGGRTDTQYF,TGTGCCAGCAGTCCGCAGACAGGGGGCCGGACAGATACGCAGTATTTT
.,TRBD1,TRBJ1-2,TRBV7-9,CASSTGTALSDYGYTF,TGTGCCAGCAGCACCGGGACAGCTTTATCTGACTATGGCTACACCTTC
.,TRBD1,TRBJ2-5,TRBV7-3,CASSSTGGGQETQYF,TGTGCCAGCAGCTCGACAGGGGGAGGGCAAGAGACCCAGTACTTC
.,TRBD2,TRBJ2-7,TRBV13,CASSMGLAGEQYF,TGTGCCAGCAGCATGGGACTAGCGGGGGAGCAGTACTTC
.,.,TRBJ2-1,TRBV7-9,CASSLPGGNEQFF,TGTGCCAGCAGCTTACCAGGGGGGAATGAGCAGTTCTTC
.,.,TRBJ2-7,TRBV4-1,CASSRERQTSYEQYF,TGCGCCAGCAGCCGCGAAAGACAGACCTCCTACGAGCAGTACTTC
few,.,TRBJ2-7,TRBV6-5,CASSPEAGFFYEQYF,TGTGCCAGCAGTCCCGAGGCAGGGTTTTTCTACGAGCAGTACTTC
.,.,TRBJ2-2,TRBV6-1,CASSERHLGAWAGTGELFF,TGTGCCAGCAGTGAACGCCATCTGGGAGCCTGGGCGGGCACCGGGGAGCTGTTTTTT
once,.,TRBJ1-6,TRBV19,CASSTTGYNSPLHF,TGTGCCAGTAGTACGACAGGATATAATTCACCCCTCCACTTT
.,.,TRBJ1-4,TRBV30,CAWSATNEKLFF,TGTGCCTGGTCCGCAACTAATGAAAAACTGTTTTTT
few,TRBD2,TRBJ2-2,TRBV5-4,CASSLGLAGTGELFF,TGTGCCAGCAGCTTGGGACTAGCGGGAACCGGGGAGCTGTTTTTT
.,TRBD2,TRBJ2-3,TRBV28,CASSFRTSGREADTQYF,TGTGCCAGCAGTTTCCGGACTAGCGGGAGAGAAGCAGATACGCAGTATTTT
.,.,TRBJ2-7,TRBV21-1,CASSKVGAGVSYEQYF,TGTGCCAGCAGCAAAGTTGGTGCGGGAGTGTCGTACGAGCAGTACTTC
.,.,TRBJ1-5,TRBV5-1,CASSLGGTGGNQPQHF,TGCGCCAGCAGCTTGGGGGGGACTGGGGGCAATCAGCCCCAGCATTTT
.,.,TRBJ1-1,TRBV19,CASMVGRNTEAFF,TGTGCCAGTATGGTGGGGCGGAACACTGAAGCTTTCTTT
.,.,TRBJ1-3,TRBV7-9,CASRGGNTIYF,TGTGCCTCCCGAGGGGGAAACACCATATATTTT
.,.,TRBJ1-6,TRBV6-1,CASSHLTGWNSPLHF,TGTGCCAGCAGCCACCTGACAGGATGGAATTCACCCCTCCACTTT
.,.,TRBJ1-2,TRBV7-9,CASSLRVFGYTF,TGTGCCAGCAGCTTACGGGTTTTTGGCTACACCTTC
.,.,TRBJ1-3,TRBV5-1,CASSYLGGRGSGNTIYF,TGCGCCAGCAGCTATTTGGGTGGGAGAGGCTCTGGAAACACCATATATTTT
.,.,TRBJ1-1,TRBV7-9,CASSLGGQPNTEAFF,TGTGCCAGCAGCTTAGGCGGACAGCCAAACACTGAAGCTTTCTTT
.,.,TRBJ2-7,TRBV11-2,CASSLARGFSEQYF,TGTGCCAGCAGCTTAGCCAGGGGATTTTCCGAGCAGTACTTC
.,TRBD1,TRBJ1-4,TRBV19,CASTRDRDEKLFF,TGTGCCAGTACTCGGGACAGGGATGAAAAACTGTTTTTT
once,TRBD1,TRBJ1-2,TRBV5-1,CASSVQGTYGYTF,TGCGCCAGCAGCGTACAGGGGACCTATGGCTACACCTTC
.,.,TRBJ1-5,TRBV9,CASRRGNQPQHF,TGTGCCAGCAGGCGAGGCAATCAGCCCCAGCATTTT
.,.,TRBJ2-3,TRBV7-9,CASRPAGPSTDTQYF,TGTGCCAGCAGGCCGGCGGGCCCTAGCACAGATACGCAGTATTTT
.,TRBD1,TRBJ1-1,TRBV5-4,CASSLGSRQGVAEAFF,TGTGCCAGCAGCTTGGGTTCACGGCAGGGGGTGGCTGAAGCTTTCTTT
.,.,TRBJ2-1,TRBV7-9,CASSSRDYEQFF,TGTGCCAGCAGCTCACGCGACTACGAGCAGTTCTTC
.,.,TRBJ1-2,TRBV13,CASSWGTGLDGYTF,TGTGCCAGCAGCTGGGGAACAGGGCTTGACGGCTACACCTTC
.,TRBD2,TRBJ2-3,TRBV9,CASSGVGLAGLDTQYF,TGTGCCAGCAGCGGAGTGGGACTAGCGGGGCTAGATACGCAGTATTTT
once,TRBD1,TRBJ1-5,TRBV19,CASSSRRPGGLGSNQPQHF,TGTGCCAGTAGCTCCCGTCGTCCAGGGGGCTTGGGAAGCAATCAGCCCCAGCATTTT
.,TRBD1,TRBJ2-5,TRBV27,CASSATGRETQYF,TGTGCCAGCAGTGCGACAGGGCGAGAGACCCAGTACTTC
.,TRBD1,TRBJ1-6,TRBV28,CASSLSADRAQSPLHF,TGTGCCAGCAGTTTGAGTGCGGACAGGGCACAATCACCCCTCCACTTT
.,.,TRBJ1-5,TRBV30,CAWSVRGSQPQHF,TGTGCCTGGAGTGTACGAGGCAGCCAGCCCCAACATTTT
.,TRBD1,TRBJ2-7,TRBV28,CASSSYGTGNEQYF,TGTGCCAGCAGTTCCTACGGGACAGGGAACGAGCAGTACTTC
.,TRBD2,TRBJ2-3,TRBV3-1/TRBV3-2,CASSHPTSGRADTQYF,TGTGCCAGCAGCCACCCCACTAGCGGGAGAGCAGATACGCAGTATTTT
.,TRBD2,TRBJ2-1,TRBV29-1,CSATGTSVGNEQFF,TGCAGCGCTACCGGGACTAGCGTGGGGAATGAGCAGTTCTTC
.,.,TRBJ1-4,TRBV19,CASTSPGRNEKLFF,TGTGCCAGTACCTCGCCAGGGCGTAATGAAAAACTGTTTTTT
.,.,TRBJ1-1,TRBV6-2/TRBV6-3,CASSQGLGAFF,TGTGCCAGCAGTCAGGGATTGGGAGCTTTCTTT
.,.,TRBJ1-6,TRBV30,CAWSVGRPNSPLHF,TGTGCCTGGAGTGTCGGCAGGCCTAATTCACCCCTCCACTTT
.,TRBD1,TRBJ1-2,TRBV2,CASRTGQGGDYGYTF,TGTGCCAGCAGGACCGGACAGGGAGGTGACTATGGCTACACCTTC
.,TRBD1,TRBJ2-5,TRBV28,CASSLLSSTGVRETQYF,TGTGCCAGCAGTTTACTATCGTCTACAGGGGTCAGGGAGACCCAGTACTTC
.,.,TRBJ1-4,TRBV7-2,CASSLGHTGLFF,TGTGCCAGCAGCTTAGGGCACACGGGACTGTTTTTT
.,.,TRBJ2-1,TRBV4-1,CASSQGQYNEQFF,TGCGCCAGCAGCCAAGGACAGTACAATGAGCAGTTCTTC
.,TRBD1,TRBJ1-5,TRBV30,CAWSAQGFNQPQHF,TGTGCCTGGAGTGCACAGGGGTTCAATCAGCCCCAGCATTTT
.,TRBD1,TRBJ2-3,TRBV9,CASSARTGSTDTQYF,TGTGCCAGCAGCGCTCGGACAGGGTCCACAGATACGCAGTATTTT
.,.,TRBJ1-2,TRBV7-2,CASSPGGGYYGYTF,TGTGCCAGCAGCCCGGGGGGCGGTTACTATGGCTACACCTTC
few,.,TRBJ2-3,TRBV28,CASMGRNTDTQYF,TGTGCCAGCATGGGGCGGAACACAGATACGCAGTATTTT
.,TRBD1,TRBJ1-2,TRBV5-4,CASAWERTGIYGYTF,TGTGCCAGCGCTTGGGAGAGGACAGGGATCTATGGCTACACCTTC
.,TRBD2,TRBJ2-1,TRBV27,CASTPGGGEQFF,TGTGCCAGCACCCCGGGGGGAGGAGAGCAGTTCTTC
.,TRBD1,TRBJ2-7,TRBV6-5,CASRIQGQQYF,TGTGCCAGCAGGATACAGGGGCAGCAGTACTTC
.,TRBD1,TRBJ2-7,TRBV7-2,CASSLTGYEQYF,TGTGCCAGCAGCTTGACAGGGTACGAGCAGTACTTC
few,TRBD1,TRBJ1-2,TRBV28,CATPGGNYGYTF,TGTGCCACCCCAGGGGGTAACTATGGCTACACCTTC